A selection of T cell receptor beta chains follows, all from one sample in a study of T cell responses to AZD1222 COVID-19 vaccine. The method was immunoSEQ multiplex PCR; TCRdb's version includes in-frame clones alone and lacks a portion of them. The repertoire holds some 150,000 clones, approximately 83% seen once, with roughly 7.3% in the top ten. The material was peripheral blood, obtained on day 0 of AZD1222 vaccination. The origin of the receptors is an adult in good health. Each CDR3 is given with its conserved first and last residue. The D gene is left open where the match is weak. Where a row states a size, it is once, few, many or the class of an expanded clone; other rows omit it.

>TRBV4-1|-|-|TRBJ1-1
CASSQDTSWNTEAFF
TGCGCCAGCAGCCAAGATACCAGTTGGAACACTGAAGCTTTCTTT
>TRBV5-6|TRBD2|-|TRBJ2-1
CASSLGLAGNEQFF
TGTGCCAGCAGCTTGGGACTAGCAGGCAATGAGCAGTTCTTC
>TRBV21-1|-|-|TRBJ1-1
CASSKAPGFRTEQNTEAFF
TGTGCCAGCAGCAAAGCTCCGGGGTTCCGAACGGAACAGAACACTGAAGCTTTCTTT
>TRBV2|-|-|TRBJ2-4
CASSERGPNKNIQYF
TGTGCCAGCAGTGAACGGGGCCCCAACAAAAACATTCAGTACTTC
>TRBV4-1|-|-|TRBJ2-5
CASSQRGPRETQYF
TGCGCCAGCAGCCAACGAGGGCCCCGGGAGACCCAGTACTTC
>TRBV5-4|-|-|TRBJ1-2
CASSGDGHYGYTF
TGTGCCAGCAGCGGCGACGGACACTATGGCTACACCTTC
>TRBV6-1|-|-|TRBJ1-5
CASSEMRQPQHF
TGTGCCAGCAGTGAAATGCGGCAGCCCCAGCATTTT
>TRBV28|TRBD1|-|TRBJ1-4
CASSSPGQGIEKLFF
TGTGCCAGCAGTAGTCCGGGACAGGGAATTGAAAAACTGTTTTTT
>TRBV6-2/TRBV6-3|-|-|TRBJ2-1
CASSYRRGIGQGFF
TGTGCCAGCAGTTACCGCAGGGGTATCGGCCAGGGGTTCTTC
>TRBV6-5|TRBD2|-|TRBJ2-1
CASSLTGLAGDNEQFF
TGTGCCAGCAGTTTAACTGGACTAGCGGGGGACAATGAGCAGTTCTTC
>TRBV7-6|TRBD1|-|TRBJ2-1
CASSSTGGIIYNEQFF
TGTGCCAGCAGTTCTACAGGGGGCATTATCTACAATGAGCAGTTCTTC
>TRBV7-9|TRBD1|few|TRBJ1-1
CASSLGTGGYTEAFF
TGTGCCAGCAGTTTGGGGACAGGCGGGTACACTGAAGCTTTCTTT
>TRBV2|-|-|TRBJ1-5
CASSAQSGPGQPQHF
TGTGCCAGCAGCGCCCAATCCGGGCCAGGCCAGCCCCAGCATTTT
>TRBV5-1|-|-|TRBJ2-5
CASSTGNIDGAQYF
TGCGCCAGCAGCACAGGCAACATCGATGGGGCCCAGTACTTC
>TRBV19|-|-|TRBJ1-2
CASSMSPYYGYTF
TGTGCCAGTAGTATGTCCCCGTACTATGGCTACACCTTC
>TRBV3-1/TRBV3-2|TRBD2|-|TRBJ2-7
CASSQRTSDTYEQYF
TGTGCCAGCAGCCAACGGACTAGCGACACCTACGAGCAGTACTTC
>TRBV4-2|TRBD2|-|TRBJ2-1
CASSQVSSGAYNEQFF
TGTGCCAGCAGCCAAGTTTCTAGCGGGGCGTACAATGAGCAGTTCTTC
>TRBV24-1|-|-|TRBJ2-1
CATSVSGGGYNEQFF
TGTGCCACCAGTGTATCAGGTGGTGGCTACAATGAGCAGTTCTTC
>TRBV7-8|TRBD2|few|TRBJ2-7
CASSLGGSIYEQYF
TGTGCCAGCAGCTTAGGCGGGAGTATATACGAGCAGTACTTC
>TRBV15|-|-|TRBJ2-3
CATSGLGRDTQYF
TGTGCCACCAGCGGGCTGGGGAGGGATACGCAGTATTTT
>TRBV10-1|-|-|TRBJ1-6
CASRPGHLNNSPLHF
TGCGCCAGCAGGCCCGGACACCTTAATAATTCACCCCTCCACTTT
>TRBV4-2|-|-|TRBJ1-1
CASSQGGDYTEAFF
TGTGCCAGCAGCCAAGGGGGGGATTACACTGAAGCTTTCTTT
>TRBV6-5|TRBD1|once|TRBJ2-7
CASSPGQGFEQYF
TGTGCCAGCAGCCCGGGACAGGGGTTCGAGCAGTACTTC
>TRBV7-8|-|-|TRBJ2-7
CASSFGTVPYEQYF
TGTGCCAGCAGCTTTGGGACGGTGCCCTACGAGCAGTACTTC
>TRBV6-1|TRBD2|-|TRBJ2-2
CASSERGGHANTGELFF
TGTGCCAGCAGTGAACGGGGAGGGCATGCGAACACCGGGGAGCTGTTTTTT
>TRBV5-1|-|-|TRBJ2-5
CASSLDGSQETQYF
TGCGCCAGCAGCCTGGACGGGTCGCAAGAGACCCAGTACTTC
>TRBV24-1|TRBD2|-|TRBJ2-1
CATSDWVAGDSSYNEQFF
TGTGCCACCAGTGATTGGGTAGCGGGGGATAGCTCCTACAATGAGCAGTTCTTC
>TRBV5-1|TRBD2|-|TRBJ2-5
CASSLVAGVGETQYF
TGCGCCAGCAGCTTGGTAGCGGGGGTGGGAGAGACCCAGTACTTC
>TRBV11-2|-|-|TRBJ2-5
CASSLAGAETQYF
TGTGCCAGCAGCTTAGCCGGGGCAGAGACCCAGTACTTC
>TRBV11-2|-|-|TRBJ1-5
CASSLGWGSSNQPQHF
TGTGCCAGCAGCTTAGGATGGGGAAGTAGCAATCAGCCCCAGCATTTT
>TRBV6-5|-|-|TRBJ1-5
CASSYSGQSNQPQHF
TGTGCCAGCAGTTACTCCGGACAGAGCAATCAGCCCCAGCATTTT
>TRBV5-8|-|-|TRBJ1-5
CASSPGLHSNQPQHF
TGTGCCAGCAGCCCCGGACTCCATAGCAATCAGCCCCAGCATTTT
>TRBV19|TRBD1|few|TRBJ1-6
CASSTSTGNNSPLHF
TGTGCCAGTAGTACCTCGACAGGGAACAATTCACCCCTCCACTTT
>TRBV4-2|-|-|TRBJ2-7
CASSQDGAGLDEQYF
TGTGCCAGCAGCCAAGATGGGGCAGGTCTAGACGAGCAGTACTTC
>TRBV6-1|TRBD2|-|TRBJ2-5
CASSDGVGGETQYF
TGTGCCAGCAGTGATGGGGTCGGGGGGGAGACCCAGTACTTC
>TRBV7-8|-|-|TRBJ1-1
CASRYNIGVNTEAFF
TGTGCCAGCAGGTACAATATCGGGGTGAACACTGAAGCTTTCTTT
>TRBV12-3/TRBV12-4|-|-|TRBJ2-7
CASSEGGEQYF
TGTGCCAGCAGCGAGGGGGGGGAGCAGTACTTC